A single sample is the source of the 13 T cell receptor beta chains below, sequenced in a study of beta chain features in type 1 diabetes. Whole-study findings and limits: Shortening that was moderate but significant affected the TCRB CDR3s of Type 1 diabetes patients in all four CD4+ subsets.

Antigens for these TCRs are unknown. As every portion of the isolated RNA was reverse transcribed, the sequencing read expressed TCRB transcripts. Sequencing was performed with immunoSEQ multiplex PCR; in TCRdb, only in-frame clones are kept and a portion is missing. The sample shows approximately 730,000 clones, 10% to 15% of them seen only once. The sample taken for sequencing was naive CD4+ T cells from blood. These receptors were taken from a man aged 18-30 years with type 1 diabetes.

The rearrangement joins TRBV7-2 to TRBJ1-3, with unresolved D. The V and J ends lost 5 bases and 0 bases respectively, with 11 bases between them. The CDR3 length is 15 residues. CDR1 SGHTA and CDR2 FQGNSA come from the germline V gene. This chain's CDR3 is CASSEYTVSGNTIYF. The CDR3 DNA follows: TGTGCCAGCAGCGAATACACAGTCTCTGGAAACACCATATATTTT.

V is TRBV10-2 and J is TRBJ2-6; no clear D. This CDR3 is built from 13 residues. The V and J ends lost 9 bases and 1 base respectively, with 7 bases between them. In germline, CDR1 is WSHSY, CDR2 SAAADI. The CDR3 nucleotides are TGCGCCAGTTCCACTTCTGGGGCCAACGTCCTGACTTTC. Its translation: CASSTSGANVLTF.

This clone showed up just a few times. The gene calls are TRBV4-2 and TRBJ1-1, with a possible D match to TRBD1 (5 bases). Trimming removed 0 bases at V and 2 bases at J, with 10 bases between. Germline CDR1 reads LGHNA; CDR2 reads YNFKEQ. There are 15 residues in the CDR3. The DNA of the CDR3 is TGTGCCAGCAGCCAAGAATCCCAGGGTAACACTGAAGCTTTCTTT. Amino acid sequence: CASSQESQGNTEAFF.

As for this clone: Other DNA sequences in this specimen translate into the identical CDR3. The V call is TRBV14, the J call TRBJ2-5, with 7 positions matching TRBD2. The CDR3 contains 13 residues. Germline V gene data show CDR1 as SGHDN and CDR2 as FVKESK. V gave up 3 bases and J gave up 5 bases; unmatched junction bases: 3. The CDR3 sequence: CASSQGGRETQYF. As DNA, the CDR3 is TGTGCCAGCAGCCAGGGAGGGAGGGAGACCCAGTACTTC.

The table lists this clone with a few counts. The chain recombines TRBV18 with TRBJ2-7; maybe TRBD1 (6 bases). Germline loops: CDR1 KGHSH, CDR2 LQKENI. This CDR3 region has 14 residues. V lost 3 bases, J lost 4 bases, and 13 bases lay in between. The CDR3 protein is CASSPRRGNYEQYF. DNA for the CDR3: TGTGCCAGCTCACCCCGCAGGGGTAATTACGAGCAGTACTTC.

This clone came up many times. The chain uses TRBV14 and TRBJ1-6; D not certain. With 1 base removed from V and 8 bases from J, the gap between germline ends came to 6 bases. CDR3 length: 13 residues. Per the germline V gene, CDR1 is SGHDN and CDR2 is FVKESK. In DNA form, the CDR3 reads TGTGCCAGCAGCCAAGTGGAGGATTCACCCCTCCACTTT. It yields the protein CASSQVEDSPLHF.

This clone was detected a few times. The J gene is TRBJ1-5, the V gene TRBV9; D is uncertain. Germline CDR1 SGDLS, CDR2 YYNGEE. The CDR3 totals 16 residues. Trimming stripped 0 bases from V and 0 bases from J, with 10 bases between. CDR3 sequence (DNA): TGTGCCAGCAGCGTAGGGTCGGGGTCTAGCAATCAGCCCCAGCATTTT. This translates into CASSVGSGSSNQPQHF.

The chain couples TRBV18 to TRBJ1-2, with 9 bases aligning to TRBD1. CDR1 KGHSH and CDR2 LQKENI come from the germline V gene. V was clipped by 4 bases and J by 4 bases; unmatched bases: 7. This CDR3 has 15 residues. This CDR3 reads CASSLGQGGSYGYTF. As DNA, the CDR3 is TGTGCCAGCTCACTGGGACAGGGCGGAAGCTATGGCTACACCTTC. The full variable domain, in which reference TRBV18 and TRBJ1-2 provide the parts outside the CDR3, is NAGVMQNPRHLVRRRGQEARLRCSPMKGHSHVYWYRQLPEEGLKFMVYLQKENIIDESGMPKERFSAEFPKEGPSILRIQQVVRGDSAAYFCASSLGQGGSYGYTFGSGTRLTVV.

This clone has a handful of counts. Additional DNA sequences in this sample encode the identical CDR3. J is TRBJ2-3 and V is TRBV5-1, with D perhaps matching TRBD2 (6 bases). The V gene lost 0 bases and the J gene lost 3 bases, with 11 bases spanning the gap. This CDR3 comprises 15 residues. CDR1 SGHRS and CDR2 YFSETQ come from the germline V gene. DNA for the CDR3: TGCGCCAGCAGCTTGGCCGCGGGGTCGACAGATACGCAGTATTTT. It specifies CASSLAAGSTDTQYF.

Regarding this clone: Other DNA sequences within the sample encode an identical CDR3. The chain couples TRBV29-1 to TRBJ2-7; 12 bases are shared with TRBD2. The CDR3 spans 14 residues. Germline assignment: CDR1 SQVTM and CDR2 ANQGSEA. J lost 2 bases, V lost 4 bases, and 3 bases had no gene match. The CDR3 bases are TGCAGCGTTGCCCGACTAGCGGGGGCCTACGAGCAGTACTTC. It is translated as CSVARLAGAYEQYF.

The J gene is TRBJ1-6, the V gene TRBV5-1; weak D call: TRBD1 (5 bases). V was pared by 0 bases and J by 10 bases, with 14 bases between. The CDR3 runs 15 residues. Germline V gene lookup returns CDR1 SGHRS and CDR2 YFSETQ. CDR3 DNA: TGCGCCAGCAGCTTGGCCTCGAGGGGTTACTCACCCCTCCACTTT. This gives the protein CASSLASRGYSPLHF.

The chain has TRBV9 and TRBJ2-2; no firm D call. Per the germline V gene, CDR1 is SGDLS and CDR2 is YYNGEE. This CDR3 region has 15 residues. The V gene lost 4 bases and the J gene lost 0 bases, with 10 bases spanning the gap. The CDR3 DNA sequence: TGTGCCAGCAGCACACGGGCCGCGAACACCGGGGAGCTGTTTTTT. Its translation: CASSTRAANTGELFF.

This rearrangement joins TRBV2 to TRBJ2-1, with D unclear. Germline V lookup: CDR1 SNHLY, CDR2 FYNNEI. The V end was cut by 6 bases, the J end by 10 bases, with 10 bases between. This CDR3 is built from 11 residues. The CDR3 DNA is TGTGCCAGCAGCCTCCAACGGGAGCAGTTCTTC. It codes for CASSLQREQFF.